This T cell receptor (beta chain) was obtained from a study of neurological immune-mediated disorders. This clonotype was counted ten times or more. Its antigen remains unidentified. The cDNA was synthesized by means of template-switch 5'RACE, which was carried out with 10-nucleotide random UMIs. TCRdb ran MiXCR on the 5' RACE reads and lists one entry per CDR3 protein. The sample contains around 66,000 distinct CDR3 sequences, about 5% of which appear only once. General study points: Expanded clones shared no identical CDR3 amino acid sequences across subjects, which suggested private TCR-beta repertoires in all groups. The level of TCR clonal expansion was highest in patients with HTLV-1-associated myelopathy and lowest in multiple sclerosis, where it fell below the level seen in healthy controls. Phylogenetically, 18 of 34 multiple sclerosis patients' repertoires fell into one related-CDR3 cluster, a possible signature.

CDR1 LGHDT and CDR2 YNNKEL come from the germline V gene (reference sequence). The CDR3 extends over 15 amino acids. Trimming removed 3 bases from V and 4 bases from J; junction bases left unmatched: 5. The sample taken for sequencing was PBMCs. This rearrangement joins TRBV3-1 to TRBJ1-2; 10 positions agree with TRBD1. The TCR comes from a woman aged 70 to 79 with multiple sclerosis. This CDR3 is CASSQDRGNSYGYTF. In DNA, the CDR3 is TGTGCCAGCAGCCAGGACAGGGGGAATTCCTATGGCTACACCTTC.